A single sample gave rise to the 28 T cell receptor beta chains below, sequenced in a study of T cells in Graves' hyperthyroidism and ophthalmopathy. Template material for amplifying TCR beta CDR3 regions consisted of RNA transcripts. The HTBI set primed first-round TCR CDR3 RT-PCR. Via MiXCR, TCRdb re-called the multiplex PCR reads, giving one row per CDR3 protein. This sample has some 580,000 distinct CDR3 sequences, with roughly a sixth found just once. The sequenced sample consisted of blood. The receptors were gathered from a woman aged 40 to 50 with Graves' ophthalmopathy.

This clonotype came up a few times. J is TRBJ1-5 and V is TRBV6-1; 7 bases match TRBD1. This CDR3 spans 15 amino acids. CDR1 and CDR2 (germline): MNHNS, SASEGT. V trimming: 6 bases; J trimming: 3 bases; junction bases outside the gene matches: 8. The CDR3 DNA is TGTGCCAGCAGAAAAGGACAGGCAGTCAATCAGCCCCAGCATTTT. It encodes CASRKGQAVNQPQHF.

This chain uses TRBV24-1 with TRBJ1-6; TRBD1 agrees at 9 bases. Germline V CDR1 and CDR2: KGHDR, SFDVKD. The CDR3 has 16 residues. Trimming took 4 bases from V and 10 from J; bases not matched to a gene: 10. The CDR3 DNA reads as TGTGCCACCAGTGACCCCCCGACAGGGGGAGGCTCACCCCTCCACTTT. It specifies CATSDPPTGGGSPLHF.

This clonotype was counted many times. V usage is TRBV20-1 and J usage is TRBJ2-3; 9 bases map to TRBD1. V trimming: 3 bases; J trimming: 6 bases; junction bases outside the gene matches: 10. Per germline, CDR1 DFQATT and CDR2 SNEGSKA (reference sequence). There are 15 residues in the CDR3. CDR3 nucleotide sequence: TGCAGTGCTAGTTTAACAGGGGGCCATAGTGATACGCAGTATTTT. Translation: CSASLTGGHSDTQYF.

The table lists this clonotype with many counts. The genes are TRBV18 and TRBJ1-1; 7 nucleotides line up with TRBD1. Germline V lookup: CDR1 KGHSH, CDR2 LQKENI. The V segment lost 3 bases and the J segment 1 base; nucleotides outside the gene matches: 5. This CDR3 is built from 15 residues. The CDR3 nucleotides read TGTGCCAGCTCACCTACCGGGACAGCGAACACTGAAGCTTTCTTT. Amino acids: CASSPTGTANTEAFF.

With respect to this clonotype: One end of the junction does not line up with germline, which may come from a read error. The chain couples TRBV28 to TRBJ2-7; 10 positions agree with TRBD1. This CDR3 is 15 amino acids long. Germline assignment: CDR1 MDHEN and CDR2 SYDVKM. CDR3 DNA: TGTGCCGGCAGAGGGACAGGGGACCCCACCTACGAGCAGTACTTC. Translating gives CAGRGTGDPTYEQYF. The full variable domain, in which reference TRBV28 and TRBJ2-7 provide the parts outside the CDR3, is DVKVTQSSRYLVKRTGEKVFLECVQDMDHENMFWYRQDPGLGLRLIYFSYDVKMKEKGDIPEGYSVSREKKERFSLILESASTNQTSMYLCAGRGTGDPTYEQYFGPGTRLTVT.

This clonotype was picked up one time. V is TRBV14 and J is TRBJ1-1; D is perhaps TRBD1 (5 bases). V was cut by 0 bases and J by 7 bases, with 12 bases left in between. This CDR3 is 14 amino acids long. CDR1 and CDR2 (germline): SGHDN, FVKESK. CDR3 region: CASSQDLGPVEAFF. As DNA, the CDR3 is TGTGCCAGCAGCCAAGATTTGGGACCAGTTGAAGCTTTCTTT.

The chain uses TRBV11-3 and TRBJ2-5; D may be TRBD1 (5 bases). Trimming took 8 bases from V and 3 from J, leaving 16 bases between them. The CDR3 spans 14 residues. Looked up from germline, CDR1 is SGHNT and CDR2 is YENEEA. CDR3 residues: CASSSLTDKETQYF. Here the CDR3 DNA reads TGTGCCAGCTCATCTTTGACAGATAAAGAGACCCAGTACTTC.

The CDR3 region has the DNA TGTGCCAGCAGTTACGCAGACAGGGACACAGATACGCAGTATTTT. Amino acid sequence: CASSYADRDTDTQYF. The V and J genes are TRBV6-1 and TRBJ2-3; 7 bases align to TRBD1. This CDR3 comprises 15 residues. V lost 5 bases, J lost 2 bases, and 7 bases stayed unmatched. Germline CDR1 reads MNHNS; CDR2 reads SASEGT.

The chain recombines TRBV10-3 with TRBJ1-1, with a tentative D call TRBD1 (5 bases). This CDR3 has 16 amino acids. V gave up 6 bases and J gave up 0 bases, with 17 bases separating them. Germline-derived CDR1 and CDR2 are ENHRY and SYGVKD. The CDR3, as DNA: TGTGCCATCAGCGGTTCTCTAACAGGTCTGAACACTGAAGCTTTCTTT. It is translated as CAISGSLTGLNTEAFF.

This clonotype was counted a few times. The chain joins TRBV7-2 to TRBJ1-2, with D possibly being TRBD1 (5 bases). The germline CDR1 and CDR2 sequences are SGHTA and FQGNSA. V was pared by 8 bases and J by 8 bases, with 21 bases between. This CDR3 comprises 14 residues. CDR3 DNA sequence: TGTGCCAGCGGGGCCCTCGGGGGATCGGGCGGCTACACCTTC. This encodes CASGALGGSGGYTF.

About this clonotype: A much larger clone sits a single nucleotide away, making a read error possible. This sequence joins TRBV3-1 and TRBJ2-1; D unclear. The CDR3 is made up of 13 amino acids. Trimming pared 4 bases from V and 9 bases from J, leaving 13 bases between. The germline V gene encodes CDR1 LGHDT and CDR2 YNNKEL (reference sequence). CDR3 region: CASSLTDLGEQFF. The CDR3 DNA is TGTGCCAGCAGCCTAACCGACCTGGGTGAGCAGTTCTTC.

The sample holds many counts of this clonotype. The V gene is TRBV6-1, the J gene TRBJ2-3; the match to TRBD2 covers 12 bases. CDR3 length equals 17 residues. Germline V gives CDR1 MNHNS, CDR2 SASEGT. J lost 3 bases, V lost 3 bases, and 7 bases had no gene match. This chain's CDR3 is CASSDLLAGGPTDTQYF. The CDR3 DNA follows: TGTGCCAGCAGTGATTTACTAGCGGGAGGACCGACAGATACGCAGTATTTT.

The chain couples TRBV10-3 to TRBJ2-7; 7 bases line up with TRBD1. Germline loops: CDR1 ENHRY, CDR2 SYGVKD. This CDR3 has 12 residues. The trim removed 10 bases at V and 3 bases at J, leaving 6 bases unmatched. The CDR3 loop is CATRQGNYEQYF. The CDR3 region has the DNA TGTGCCACTCGACAGGGAAACTACGAGCAGTACTTC.

This clonotype came up many times. The rearrangement links TRBV2 to TRBJ2-1; 9 bases align to TRBD2. CDR1 and CDR2 from the germline V gene are SNHLY and FYNNEI. The junction had 7 bases not matched to a gene; V was cut back by 8 bases and J by 2 bases. The CDR3 contains 15 residues. The CDR3 loop is CASEVAGETYNEQFF. CDR3 nucleotide sequence: TGTGCCAGCGAGGTAGCGGGGGAGACCTACAATGAGCAGTTCTTC.

This clonotype came up many times. The chain carries TRBV3-1 and TRBJ1-6; the D is unclear. From germline, CDR1 is LGHDT and CDR2 YNNKEL (reference sequence). This CDR3 region has 14 residues. V was clipped by 1 base and J by 7 bases, with 8 bases between them. In DNA form, the CDR3 reads TGTGCCAGCAGCCAAGGCACCACAAATTCACCCCTCCACTTT. The encoded protein is CASSQGTTNSPLHF. Looking up the rest from reference TRBV3-1 and TRBJ1-6 gives the full variable domain: DTAVSQTPKYLVTQMGNDKSIKCEQNLGHDTMYWYKQDSKKFLKIMFSYNNKELIINETVPNRFSPKSPDKAHLNLHINSLELGDSAVYFCASSQGTTNSPLHFGNGTRLTVT.

For the CDR3, the DNA is TGTGCCAGCAGGACTTCTAGGACTAGCGGGGGGACAGATACGCAGTATTTT. This encodes CASRTSRTSGGTDTQYF. J is TRBJ2-3 and V is TRBV2, with 14 bases identical to TRBD2. This CDR3 is 17 amino acids long. CDR1 is SNHLY, CDR2 FYNNEI, per germline. The J segment lost 3 bases and the V segment lost 6 bases, leaving 8 bases of the junction unmatched.

This clonotype turned up a few times. The CDR3 region is CASRRQREGNQPQHF. The CDR3 nucleotides read TGTGCCAGTAGGAGACAGCGTGAGGGCAATCAGCCCCAGCATTTT. V usage is TRBV19 and J usage is TRBJ1-5, with D maybe TRBD1 (5 bases). Trimming stripped 6 bases from V and 2 bases from J, with 14 bases between. The CDR3 is 15 residues long. Germline-derived CDR1 and CDR2 are LNHDA and SQIVND (reference sequence).

Turning to this clonotype: A much bigger clone sits one base away, suggesting this may be a read error. This rearrangement joins TRBV7-8 to TRBJ2-5; 11 positions agree with TRBD1. Germline V lookup: CDR1 SGHVS, CDR2 FQNEAQ. The CDR3 extends over 15 amino acids. The CDR3 sequence: CASSQGQGGQEIQYF. CDR3 nucleotide sequence: TGTGCCAGCAGCCAGGGACAGGGGGGCCAAGAGATCCAGTACTTC.

The V and J genes are TRBV6-1 and TRBJ2-2; 9 bases fit TRBD1. CDR1 MNHNS and CDR2 SASEGT come from the germline V gene. The CDR3 extends over 13 amino acids. Trimming at V came to 7 bases and at J to 7 bases, leaving 4 bases not matched to a gene. The CDR3 nucleotides are TGTGCCAGCAACAGGGGGCAAGGCGGGGAGCTGTTTTTT. Its protein product is CASNRGQGGELFF.

A few counts support this clonotype. The chain links TRBV27 to TRBJ2-3; no reliable D call. CDR3 length: 14 amino acids. Trimming stripped 2 bases from V and 2 bases from J, with 8 bases between. Germline V gives CDR1 MNHEY, CDR2 SMNVEV (reference sequence). CDR3 bases: TGTGCCAGCAGTTTAAGGGAATTCACAGATACGCAGTATTTT. Translation gives CASSLREFTDTQYF.

This clonotype was counted many times. The chain joins TRBV5-1 to TRBJ2-2, with D perhaps TRBD1 (5 bases). The V and J ends lost 0 bases and 5 bases respectively, with 14 bases between them. The V gene's germline CDR1 is SGHRS and CDR2 YFSETQ. The CDR3 runs 16 residues. In DNA, the CDR3 is TGCGCCAGCAGCTTGGCTGAGGACACCCTGACCGGGGAGCTGTTTTTT. Translating gives CASSLAEDTLTGELFF.

This clonotype has a count of ten or more. The chain couples TRBV7-8 to TRBJ2-1, with D unclear. The CDR3 contains 10 residues. CDR1 SGHVS and CDR2 FQNEAQ come from the germline V gene. Trimming shortened V by 6 bases and J by 5 bases, and 2 bases separated the two germline ends. CDR3 nucleotides: TGTGCCAGCAGGAACAATGAGCAGTTCTTC. Encoded protein: CASRNNEQFF.

This clonotype came up a few times. The chain combines TRBV29-1 with TRBJ1-5; a possible D gene is TRBD1 (5 bases). Trimming took off 6 bases at V and 1 base at J, with 13 bases between the two ends. Germline CDR1 SQVTM, CDR2 ANQGSEA. This CDR3 contains 14 residues. The CDR3: CSVTTGASNQPQHF. For the CDR3, the DNA is TGCAGCGTGACAACAGGAGCCAGCAATCAGCCCCAGCATTTT.

The chain recombines TRBV5-4 with TRBJ2-2, with 12 bases fitting TRBD1. The CDR3 covers 17 residues. The J segment lost 2 bases and the V segment lost 4 bases, leaving 6 bases of the junction unmatched. CDR1 is SGHNT, CDR2 YYREEE, per germline (reference sequence). CDR3 DNA sequence: TGTGCCAGCAGCCCGGGACAGGGGGCGGCTAACACCGGGGAGCTGTTTTTT. The encoded protein is CASSPGQGAANTGELFF.

This clonotype has ten or more counts. The chain carries TRBV4-1 and TRBJ1-5; D gene ambiguous. V was shortened by 1 base and J by 5 bases, with 6 bases between the two germline ends. Germline CDR1 reads MGHRA; CDR2 reads YSYEKL. CDR3 length: 13 amino acids. The CDR3 is CASSQGSYQPQHF. DNA for the CDR3: TGCGCCAGCAGCCAAGGATCTTATCAGCCCCAGCATTTT.

V usage is TRBV30 and J usage is TRBJ2-4; D is unresolved. CDR1 is GTSNPN and CDR2 is SVGIG in the germline V gene (reference sequence). V lost 2 bases and J 9 bases, leaving 20 bases between the germline ends. CDR3 length: 15 residues. The CDR3 sequence is CAWSTTEISSGIQYF. In DNA form, the CDR3 reads TGTGCCTGGAGTACCACAGAAATCTCCTCTGGCATTCAGTACTTC.

This clonotype appeared a few times. The chain employs TRBV29-1 and TRBJ1-2; D gene uncertain. Trimming shortened V by 0 bases and J by 1 base, and 18 bases separated the two germline ends. From germline, CDR1 is SQVTM and CDR2 ANQGSEA. This CDR3 region has 17 residues. The CDR3 nucleotides read TGCAGCGTTGAAGACTCCAGTTCCCCAACCTTTAACTATGGCTACACCTTC. It specifies CSVEDSSSPTFNYGYTF. The whole variable domain, filled in from reference TRBV29-1 and TRBJ1-2, reads SAVISQKPSRDICQRGTSLTIQCQVDSQVTMMFWYRQQPGQSLTLIATANQGSEATYESGFVIDKFPISRPNLTFSTLTVSNMSPEDSSIYLCSVEDSSSPTFNYGYTFGSGTRLTVV.

V and J are TRBV20-1 and TRBJ1-5; no definite D call. CDR3 length: 14 residues. Trimming removed 3 bases from V and 3 bases from J, with 12 bases in between. CDR1 and CDR2 (germline): DFQATT, SNEGSKA (reference sequence). The CDR3 loop is CSARSNSDNQPQHF. The CDR3 nucleotides read TGCAGTGCTAGGAGCAATAGCGACAATCAGCCCCAGCATTTT.